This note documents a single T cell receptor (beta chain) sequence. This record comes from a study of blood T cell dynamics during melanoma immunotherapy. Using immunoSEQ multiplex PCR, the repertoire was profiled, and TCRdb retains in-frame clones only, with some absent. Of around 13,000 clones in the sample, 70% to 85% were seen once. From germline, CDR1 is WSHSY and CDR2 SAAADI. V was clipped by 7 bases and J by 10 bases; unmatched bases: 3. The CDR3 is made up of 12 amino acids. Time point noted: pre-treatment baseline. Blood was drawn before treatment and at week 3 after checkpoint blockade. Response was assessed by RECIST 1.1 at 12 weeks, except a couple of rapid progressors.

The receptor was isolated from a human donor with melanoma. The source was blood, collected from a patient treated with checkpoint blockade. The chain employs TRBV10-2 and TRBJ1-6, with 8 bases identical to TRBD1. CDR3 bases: TGCGCCAGCAAGGACAGGGACTCACCCCTCCACTTT. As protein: CASKDRDSPLHF.